This T cell receptor beta chain was retrieved from a study of regulatory T cells in long-lasting Graves disease. Arm-PCR of CDR3 regions and iRepertoire HTBI primers were used to build TCR beta libraries. TCRdb called the multiplex PCR reads again in MiXCR, with one record for every CDR3 protein. This repertoire shows fewer than 350,000 distinct CDR3 sequences, approximately 20% found once; its top ten account for about two fifths. This sample's time point: newly diagnosed GD, antithyroid drugs for less than 3 months. The TCR library was made from RNA extracted from PBMCs. This clonotype was found many times. J was trimmed by 0 bases and V by 4 bases; bases with no gene match: 11. The CDR3 loop spans 17 amino acids. CDR1 SGHDT and CDR2 YYEEEE come from the germline V gene.

The receptor was derived from a female donor with Graves disease. The chain links TRBV5-6 to TRBJ2-7; 9 positions match TRBD1. The sample here was peripheral blood mononuclear cells (PBMCs), taken at new diagnosis, from a patient treated with antithyroid drugs. The CDR3 DNA sequence: TGTGCCAGCAGCCCGGACAGGGGCTCAAGTAGCTCCTACGAGCAGTACTTC. It codes for CASSPDRGSSSSYEQYF.